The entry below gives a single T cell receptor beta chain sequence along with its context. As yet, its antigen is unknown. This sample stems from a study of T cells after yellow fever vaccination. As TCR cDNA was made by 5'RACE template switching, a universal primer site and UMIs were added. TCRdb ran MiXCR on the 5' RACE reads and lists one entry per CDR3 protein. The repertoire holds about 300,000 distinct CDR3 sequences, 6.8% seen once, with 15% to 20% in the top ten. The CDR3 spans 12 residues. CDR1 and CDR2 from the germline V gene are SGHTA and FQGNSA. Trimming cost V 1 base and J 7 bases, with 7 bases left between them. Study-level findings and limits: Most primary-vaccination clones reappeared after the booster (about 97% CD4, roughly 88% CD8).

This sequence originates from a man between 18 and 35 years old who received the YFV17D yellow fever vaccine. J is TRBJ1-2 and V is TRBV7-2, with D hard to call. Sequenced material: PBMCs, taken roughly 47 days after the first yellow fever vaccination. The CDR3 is CASSLDGSGYTF. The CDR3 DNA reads TGTGCCAGCAGCTTAGATGGATCTGGCTACACCTTC.